This is a list of T cell receptor beta chains from one sample in a study of cytomegalovirus exposure and HLA in healthy donors. The assay was immunoSEQ multiplex PCR, and TCRdb's table has in-frame clones only and misses some. The data show around 150,000 clones, approximately 87% seen once. Sequenced material: PBMCs. These receptors originate from a woman aged 25-40 years in good health and CMV-seronegative. Both conserved end residues are part of each CDR3. The order of the fields is D gene, clone size, V gene, J gene, CDR3 protein, CDR3 DNA. A D gene is named only where the DNA matches it firmly. The listing skips clone size in some rows; elsewhere it reads once, few, many or a size class.

>TRBD2|few|TRBV19|TRBJ2-2
CASRSPGLAGAGELFF
TGTGCCAGTAGGAGTCCGGGACTAGCGGGAGCCGGGGAGCTGTTTTTT
>NA|NA|TRBV9|TRBJ2-1
CASSPGTAREQFF
TGTGCCAGCAGCCCCGGGACTGCACGTGAGCAGTTCTTC
>NA|NA|TRBV30|TRBJ1-5
CAWSKGRVNQPQHF
TGTGCCTGGAGCAAGGGCAGGGTAAATCAGCCCCAGCATTTT
>NA|few|TRBV5-1|TRBJ1-4
CASSLRGSGEKLFF
TGCGCCAGCAGCTTGAGGGGGTCCGGAGAAAAACTGTTTTTT
>NA|NA|TRBV5-1|TRBJ1-1
CASSLGGVPEAFF
TGCGCCAGCAGCTTGGGAGGGGTTCCTGAAGCTTTCTTT
>NA|NA|TRBV9|TRBJ1-2
CASSVSSTGRNYGYTF
TGTGCCAGCAGCGTATCCTCAACAGGAAGGAACTATGGCTACACCTTC
>TRBD2|NA|TRBV11-2|TRBJ2-7
CASSLIREGYEQYF
TGTGCCAGCAGCTTAATCCGGGAGGGCTACGAGCAGTACTTC
>NA|NA|TRBV4-1|TRBJ2-6
CASSQESARGANVLTF
TGCGCCAGCAGCCAAGAATCCGCCAGGGGAGCCAACGTCCTGACTTTC
>NA|once|TRBV6-5|TRBJ2-7
CASTLTGDEQYF
TGTGCCAGCACGCTTACGGGGGACGAGCAGTACTTC
>NA|NA|TRBV7-9|TRBJ1-2
CASSSRGQRDYGYTF
TGTGCCAGCAGCTCTCGGGGCCAGCGGGACTATGGCTACACCTTC
>TRBD1|few|TRBV9|TRBJ1-2
CASSPGIGTAETNYGYTF
TGTGCCAGCAGCCCAGGAATCGGGACAGCCGAAACTAACTATGGCTACACCTTC
>NA|NA|TRBV6-1|TRBJ1-3
CASRGISGNTIYF
TGTGCCAGTCGTGGCATCTCTGGAAACACCATATATTTT
>TRBD1|NA|TRBV27|TRBJ2-1
CASRQLTGAPNNEQFF
TGTGCCAGCAGACAACTAACAGGGGCCCCGAACAATGAGCAGTTCTTC
>NA|few|TRBV4-3|TRBJ1-1
CASSQGEVGEAFF
TGCGCCAGCAGCCAAGGTGAAGTGGGTGAAGCTTTCTTT
>NA|once|TRBV5-6|TRBJ1-5
CASSLGGRRVYQPQHF
TGTGCCAGCAGCTTGGGGGGAAGGAGGGTGTACCAGCCCCAGCATTTT
>NA|NA|TRBV30|TRBJ1-5
CAWGNGGLGNQPQHF
TGTGCCTGGGGCAATGGGGGATTGGGCAATCAGCCCCAGCATTTT
>NA|NA|TRBV7-9|TRBJ2-3
CASSLRAGLADTQYF
TGTGCCAGCAGCTTAAGGGCGGGGTTGGCAGATACGCAGTATTTT
>TRBD2|NA|TRBV7-2|TRBJ2-7
CASREGLAGNYEQYF
TGTGCCAGCAGGGAGGGACTAGCGGGAAATTACGAGCAGTACTTC
>TRBD1|NA|TRBV6-6|TRBJ1-2
CASSYRIQGEGYTF
TGTGCCAGCAGTTACCGTATACAGGGGGAAGGCTACACCTTC
>NA|NA|TRBV6-1|TRBJ2-1
CASSLSGNEQFF
TGTGCCAGCAGTCTATCTGGCAATGAGCAGTTCTTC
>NA|NA|TRBV28|TRBJ2-1
CASSFSPQYNEQFF
TGTGCCAGCAGTTTTTCCCCGCAGTACAATGAGCAGTTCTTC
>NA|NA|TRBV27|TRBJ2-2
CASSPLPGWGARSGELFF
TGTGCCAGCAGCCCCCTCCCGGGTTGGGGGGCGCGCAGCGGGGAGCTGTTTTTT
>TRBD2|once|TRBV9|TRBJ2-1
CASSVGGGDNEQFF
TGTGCCAGCAGCGTGGGCGGGGGGGACAATGAGCAGTTCTTC
>NA|few|TRBV5-1|TRBJ2-7
CASSPRPGRSYEQYF
TGCGCCAGCAGCCCTCGACCCGGACGGAGCTACGAGCAGTACTTC
>TRBD1|NA|TRBV5-6|TRBJ1-5
CASSLSGTVNNQPQHF
TGTGCCAGCAGCTTGTCCGGGACAGTGAACAATCAGCCCCAGCATTTT
>NA|NA|TRBV10-1|TRBJ2-1
CASSDRGGAGNEQFF
TGCGCCAGCAGTGATAGGGGGGGGGCCGGCAATGAGCAGTTCTTC
>NA|NA|TRBV19|TRBJ2-6
CASRTKTEPSGANVLTF
TGTGCCAGTAGGACCAAGACAGAGCCCTCTGGGGCCAACGTCCTGACTTTC
>NA|NA|TRBV10-1|TRBJ2-1
CASSRGLDNEQFF
TGCGCCAGCAGTAGGGGCCTGGACAATGAGCAGTTCTTC
>TRBD1|NA|TRBV6-1|TRBJ2-7
CASRDRAYSYEQYF
TGTGCCAGCAGGGACAGGGCATACTCCTACGAGCAGTACTTC
>NA|NA|TRBV2|TRBJ1-2
CASRTDRIYGYTF
TGTGCCAGCAGGACGGACAGAATTTATGGCTACACCTTC
>NA|NA|TRBV28|TRBJ2-7
CASSIYHEQYF
TGTGCCAGCAGTATATACCACGAGCAGTACTTC
>NA|few|TRBV10-3|TRBJ1-1
CAISDQTVNTEAFF
TGTGCCATCAGTGATCAGACCGTGAACACTGAAGCTTTCTTT
>TRBD2|NA|TRBV15|TRBJ2-7
CATSTLLAGATYEQYF
TGTGCCACCAGCACCCTTCTAGCGGGGGCGACCTACGAGCAGTACTTC
>NA|NA|TRBV5-4|TRBJ2-6
CASSLWGRGANVLTF
TGTGCCAGCAGCTTGTGGGGCAGAGGGGCCAACGTCCTGACTTTC
>NA|once|TRBV7-6|TRBJ2-1
CASSFGTFADNEQFF
TGTGCCAGCAGCTTCGGGACTTTCGCCGACAATGAGCAGTTCTTC
>TRBD2|NA|TRBV4-2|TRBJ2-1
CASSQDPSGSMSYNEQFF
TGTGCCAGCAGCCAAGATCCTAGCGGGAGCATGTCCTACAATGAGCAGTTCTTC
>NA|NA|TRBV10-3|TRBJ2-7
CAISESGRQSYEQYF
TGTGCCATCAGTGAGTCCGGAAGACAGAGCTACGAGCAGTACTTC
>TRBD1|medium-sized|TRBV29-1|TRBJ1-3
CSVAPMTGQGIGNTIYF
TGCAGCGTTGCGCCCATGACCGGACAGGGGATAGGGAACACCATATATTTT
>NA|NA|TRBV6-5|TRBJ1-5
CASSSGFNQPQHF
TGTGCCAGCAGCTCAGGGTTCAATCAGCCCCAGCATTTT
>NA|NA|TRBV2|TRBJ2-1
CASKGISGPNEQFF
TGTGCCAGCAAGGGTATTTCGGGGCCCAATGAGCAGTTCTTC
>NA|NA|TRBV19|TRBJ2-5
CASSINGVKETQYF
TGTGCCAGTAGTATTAACGGGGTTAAAGAGACCCAGTACTTC
>NA|NA|TRBV4-3|TRBJ2-7
CASSHIRASGGYEQYF
TGCGCCAGCAGCCATATACGAGCCTCCGGAGGCTACGAGCAGTACTTC
>TRBD1|NA|TRBV15|TRBJ2-1
CATTRGTGPTNEQFF
TGTGCCACCACCAGAGGGACAGGGCCAACGAATGAGCAGTTCTTC
>NA|NA|TRBV27|TRBJ2-1
CASSPTVAVDSYNEQFF
TGTGCCAGCAGTCCTACCGTAGCGGTAGACTCCTACAATGAGCAGTTCTTC
>NA|NA|TRBV7-9|TRBJ2-7
CASSLEIPYEQYF
TGTGCCAGCAGCTTAGAGATTCCCTACGAGCAGTACTTC
>TRBD1|NA|TRBV25-1|TRBJ2-1
CASQPGTGDGYNEQFF
TGTGCCAGCCAGCCTGGTACAGGGGATGGCTACAATGAGCAGTTCTTC
>NA|NA|TRBV5-1|TRBJ2-2
CASSPRGELNTGELFF
TGCGCCAGCAGCCCGAGAGGGGAACTGAACACCGGGGAGCTGTTTTTT
>TRBD1|NA|TRBV7-6|TRBJ2-7
CASSAGTAPYEQYF
TGTGCCAGCAGCGCCGGGACAGCTCCCTACGAGCAGTACTTC
>TRBD2|NA|TRBV29-1|TRBJ2-3
CSVEDRGLAGSTDTQYF
TGCAGCGTTGAAGATCGGGGGCTAGCGGGGAGCACAGATACGCAGTATTTT
>TRBD2|NA|TRBV7-9|TRBJ2-7
CASSLGGTSGTYEQYF
TGTGCCAGCAGCCTCGGAGGGACTAGCGGGACCTACGAGCAGTACTTC